This TCR beta chain originates from a study of T cell repertoires and leukemia-associated antigens (dated by TCRdb to between 2018 and 2021). For the study in its entirety: Per sample, about 5.1 to 7 million read pairs and about 3.3 to 5.0 million effective reads were obtained, for some 15 million effective reads in total. Using in vitro peptide stimulation of healthy T cells, the study sought to determine the antigen recognized by a TCR Vbeta21 clone earlier detected in CML patients.

TRIzol reagent was used to extract total RNA from the cultured T cells. TCRbeta libraries were amplified from RNA by 5' rapid amplification of cDNA ends (5'RACE). Before sequencing, Qubit, an Agilent instrument, and quantitative PCR were used to check library concentration and integrity. Qualified libraries were sequenced on Illumina HiSeq or MiSeq by a commercial service provider. The original methods were these. TCR sequences in each sample were identified with MiXCR version 1.8.2. Qualified clones required a CDR3 longer than four amino acids, an in-frame nucleotide length, and no stop codon. An effective read was defined as a read containing the complete CDR3 structure. Validation of expanded clones was performed by RT-PCR with 24 Vbeta primers, GeneScan spectratyping, and Sanger sequencing. In TCRdb, the public reads were trimmed at Q25 with fastp and aligned with MiXCR, with productive beta chains retained. When rows share a CDR3 protein, they turn into one entry using the most common DNA and genes. The V and J calls were determined by TCRdb, not by the authors. The sample data list over 9,000 distinct CDR3 sequences, and about 45% of these were observed just once. The ten biggest clones cover 27% of the sample.

From the germline V gene, CDR1 is SNHLY and CDR2 is FYNNEI. Spanning cysteine to phenylalanine, the CDR3 consists of 13 amino acids. The kept DNA is CDR3 alone, 39 bases in frame from the first base. With respect to this clonotype: Its antigen remains undetermined. The germline gene is not matched at one end of the junction; a read error may be the cause.

As a first step, the CD3+ T cells were left to rest overnight in RPMI 1640 lacking fetal bovine serum, at 2 million to 3 million cells/mL. MACS immunomagnetic beads were used, per the manufacturer's instructions, to isolate CD3+ T cells from PBMCs. Overall study results and their limits: Antigen specificity and function of the expanded clones were not tested directly and required further investigation. Across the four groups, there were no significant differences in the numbers of Vbeta genes (about 58), Jbeta genes (approximately 13), VDJ rearrangements, or unique CDR3s.

This receptor was taken from a female donor in good health. Rearrangement joined TRBV2 to TRBJ2-5; a confident D gene designation cannot be given. The specimen was CD3+ T cells sorted from blood and cultured. The CDR3 here reads CASSEWNRETQYF. The nucleotide sequence is TGCGCCAGCAGTGAATGGAACCGAGAGACCCAGTACTTC.